These 5 T cell receptor beta chains share one sample of origin, sequenced in a study of OX40 agonist ivuxolimab in advanced cancers. TCRdb's copy holds only in-frame clones and misses some; the assay was immunoSEQ multiplex PCR. The sample consists of tens of thousands of clones, around nine tenths of them appearing once. The source material was CD4+ or CD8+ T cells sorted from blood, sampled in a trial of the OX40 agonist ivuxolimab. The receptor source for this set is an adult with an advanced solid tumor such as melanoma, head and neck, liver or kidney cancer.

Here the CDR3 DNA reads TGTGCCAGCAGTTGGGCGTTACTAGCGGGAGACGCGGCCGGGGAGCTGTTTTTT. It encodes CASSWALLAGDAAGELFF. The chain couples TRBV5-4 to TRBJ2-2; 11 bases agree with TRBD2. The CDR3 has 18 residues. CDR1 SGHNT and CDR2 YYREEE come from the germline V gene (reference sequence). The junction had 15 bases not matched to a gene; V was cut back by 5 bases and J by 6 bases.

The genes are TRBV7-3 and TRBJ1-1; possible D gene TRBD1, 5 bases. This CDR3 region has 15 residues. CDR1 and CDR2 (germline): SGHTA, FQGTGA. V lost 1 base to trimming and J lost 4 bases, with 13 bases between them. The DNA of the CDR3 is TGTGCCAGCAGCTTAAACCCGAGAGACAGCACTGAAGCTTTCTTT. It encodes CASSLNPRDSTEAFF.

This clone was found once. The chain uses TRBV7-9 and TRBJ1-2, with a tentative D call TRBD1 (6 bases). The germline CDR1 and CDR2 sequences are SEHNR and FQNEAQ (reference sequence). CDR3 size: 12 residues. The V and J ends lost 5 bases and 8 bases respectively, with 12 bases between them. CDR3 sequence (DNA): TGTGCCAGCAGCCGGGACAAAGGGGGCTACACCTTC. Amino acid sequence: CASSRDKGGYTF.

This clone was picked up one time. The genes are TRBV18 and TRBJ2-1; 8 nucleotides agree with TRBD1. The V gene's germline CDR1 is KGHSH and CDR2 LQKENI. The V and J ends lost 3 bases and 5 bases, in that order; junction bases with no gene match: 9. CDR3 size: 16 residues. CDR3: CASSPRQGSDHNEQFF. The CDR3 DNA is TGTGCCAGCTCACCTCGACAGGGGTCGGACCACAATGAGCAGTTCTTC.

The J gene is TRBJ2-1, the V gene TRBV7-9, with 14 bases that match TRBD2. Germline V CDR1 and CDR2: SEHNR, FQNEAQ (reference sequence). J was trimmed by 15 bases and V by 5 bases; bases with no gene match: 6. The CDR3 covers 13 residues. DNA of the CDR3: TGTGCCAGCAGCAAGGGACTAGCGGGAGTGCGGTTCTTC. This sequence encodes CASSKGLAGVRFF.